This T cell receptor (beta chain) derives from a study of T cells after yellow fever vaccination. TCRdb passed the 5' RACE reads through MiXCR, listing each CDR3 protein once. The profile shows roughly 74,000 distinct CDR3 sequences, 7.1% of them singletons. Study results and caveats: Once the booster was given, most primary-vaccination clones reappeared, at approximately 97% for CD4 and 88% for CD8. A small share of clonotypes appeared in both CD4 and CD8 compartments.

The table lists this clonotype with many counts. Its antigen is unidentified. Trimming at V came to 1 base and at J to 4 bases, leaving 4 bases not matched to a gene. The CDR3 contains 14 residues. The germline V gene encodes CDR1 DFQATT and CDR2 SNEGSKA (reference sequence). The chain employs TRBV20-1 and TRBJ2-7; TRBD1 matches at 10 bases. Sequencing used CD8+ T cells sorted from PBMCs, obtained 4 to 6 days after the first yellow fever vaccination. The receptor was isolated from a man between 18 and 29 years old who received the YFV17D yellow fever vaccine. Here the CDR3 DNA reads TGCAGTGCTAGAGGGACAGGGGGGGATTACGAGCAGTACGTC. This gives the protein CSARGTGGDYEQYV.